Given below is one T cell receptor beta chain in context. Its antigen is currently unknown. The data were taken from a study of response to subunit inactivated influenza vaccine. General observations from the study: Only a handful of new T cells, the authors suggested, are recruited with each seasonal influenza vaccination.

TCRdb reanalysed the RT-PCR reads using MiXCR and keeps one entry per CDR3 protein. Of roughly 170,000 distinct CDR3 sequences in the sample, 9.2% are singletons; the top ten hold 9.5% to 13%. The TCR originated in a man aged 50-59 years who received an inactivated influenza vaccine. Sequences were derived from non-naive T cells sorted from PBMCs, sampled on the day of vaccination.

The CDR3 protein is CASSGQGGYNEQFF. In nucleotides, the CDR3 is TGTGCCAGCAGTGGACAGGGGGGCTACAATGAGCAGTTCTTC. The chain employs TRBV6-2 or TRBV6-3 and TRBJ2-1; 10 nucleotides agree with TRBD1. With 5 bases clipped from V and 3 bases from J, the junction kept 1 base outside the gene matches. This CDR3 is 14 amino acids long. Germline lookup yields CDR1 MNHEY and CDR2 SVGEGT.